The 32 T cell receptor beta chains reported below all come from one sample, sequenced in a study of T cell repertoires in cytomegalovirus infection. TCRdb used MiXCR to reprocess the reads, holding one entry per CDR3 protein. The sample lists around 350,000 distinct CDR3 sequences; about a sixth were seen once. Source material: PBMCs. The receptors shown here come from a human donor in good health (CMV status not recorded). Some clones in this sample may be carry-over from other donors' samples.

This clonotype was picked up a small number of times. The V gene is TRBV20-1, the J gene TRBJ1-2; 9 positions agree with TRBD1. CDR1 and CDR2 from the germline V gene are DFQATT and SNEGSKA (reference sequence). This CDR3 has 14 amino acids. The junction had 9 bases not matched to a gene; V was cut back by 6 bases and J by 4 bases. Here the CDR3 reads CSAFRQGDTYGYTF. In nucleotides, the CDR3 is TGCAGTGCCTTTAGACAGGGGGATACCTATGGCTACACCTTC.

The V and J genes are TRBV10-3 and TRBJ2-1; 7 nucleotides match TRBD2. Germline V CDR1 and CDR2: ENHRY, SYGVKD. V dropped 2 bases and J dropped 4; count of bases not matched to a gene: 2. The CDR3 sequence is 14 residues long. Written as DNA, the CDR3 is TGTGCCATCAGTGAGAGCGGGGTGTACAATGAGCAGTTCTTC. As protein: CAISESGVYNEQFF.

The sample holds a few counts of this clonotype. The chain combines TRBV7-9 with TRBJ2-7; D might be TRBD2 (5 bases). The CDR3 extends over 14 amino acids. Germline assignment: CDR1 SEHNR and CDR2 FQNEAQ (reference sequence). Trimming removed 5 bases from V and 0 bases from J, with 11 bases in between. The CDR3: CASSAVGVSYEQYF. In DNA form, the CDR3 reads TGTGCCAGCAGCGCCGTCGGGGTCTCCTACGAGCAGTACTTC. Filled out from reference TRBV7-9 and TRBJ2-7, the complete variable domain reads DTGVSQNPRHKITKRGQNVTFRCDPISEHNRLYWYRQTLGQGPEFLTYFQNEAQLEKSRLLSDRFSAERPKGSFSTLEIQRTEQGDSAMYLCASSAVGVSYEQYFGPGTRLTVT.

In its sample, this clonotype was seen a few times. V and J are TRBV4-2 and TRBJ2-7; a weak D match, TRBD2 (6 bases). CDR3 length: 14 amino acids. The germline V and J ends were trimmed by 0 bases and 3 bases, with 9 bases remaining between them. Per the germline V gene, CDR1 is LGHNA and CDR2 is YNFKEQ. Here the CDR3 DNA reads TGTGCCAGCAGCCAAGACACCGGGAGCTACGAGCAGTACTTC. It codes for CASSQDTGSYEQYF.

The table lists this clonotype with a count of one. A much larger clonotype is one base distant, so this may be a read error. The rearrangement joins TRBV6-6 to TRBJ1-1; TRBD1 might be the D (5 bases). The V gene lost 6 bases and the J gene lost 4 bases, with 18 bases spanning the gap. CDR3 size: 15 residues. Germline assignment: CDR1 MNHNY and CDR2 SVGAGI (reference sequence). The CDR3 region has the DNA TGTGCCAGCAGATTGGGGGGTTCTCTGAGCACTGAAGCTTTCTTT. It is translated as CASRLGGSLSTEAFF.

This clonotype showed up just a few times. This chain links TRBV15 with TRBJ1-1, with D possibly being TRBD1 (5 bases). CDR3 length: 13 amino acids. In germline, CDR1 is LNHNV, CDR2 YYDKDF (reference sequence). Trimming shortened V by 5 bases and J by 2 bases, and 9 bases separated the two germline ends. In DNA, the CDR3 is TGTGCCACCAGCGGGAGGGGAAACACTGAAGCTTTCTTT. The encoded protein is CATSGRGNTEAFF. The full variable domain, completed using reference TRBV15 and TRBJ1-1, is DAMVIQNPRYQVTQFGKPVTLSCSQTLNHNVMYWYQQKSSQAPKLLFHYYDKDFNNEADTPDNFQSRRPNTSFCFLDIRSPGLGDTAMYLCATSGRGNTEAFFGQGTRLTVV.

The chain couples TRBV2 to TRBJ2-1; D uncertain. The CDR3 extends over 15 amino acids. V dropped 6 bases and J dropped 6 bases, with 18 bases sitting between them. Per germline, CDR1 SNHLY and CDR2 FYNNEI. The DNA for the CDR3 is TGTGCCAGCAGGATGAGTAATCTTCGGAGCAATGAGCAGTTCTTC. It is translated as CASRMSNLRSNEQFF.

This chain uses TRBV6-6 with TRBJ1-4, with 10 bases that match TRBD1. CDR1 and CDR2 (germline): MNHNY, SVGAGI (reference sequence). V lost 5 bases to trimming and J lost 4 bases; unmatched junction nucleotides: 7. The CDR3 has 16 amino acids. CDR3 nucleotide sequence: TGTGCCAGCAGTGACAGGGGGCCGGGGTTTAATGAAAAACTGTTTTTT. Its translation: CASSDRGPGFNEKLFF.

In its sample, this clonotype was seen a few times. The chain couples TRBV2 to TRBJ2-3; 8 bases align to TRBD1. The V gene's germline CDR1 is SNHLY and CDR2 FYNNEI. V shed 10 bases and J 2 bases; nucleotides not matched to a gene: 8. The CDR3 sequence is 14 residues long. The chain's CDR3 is CATEDRASTDTQYF. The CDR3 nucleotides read TGTGCCACGGAGGACAGGGCCTCCACAGATACGCAGTATTTT.

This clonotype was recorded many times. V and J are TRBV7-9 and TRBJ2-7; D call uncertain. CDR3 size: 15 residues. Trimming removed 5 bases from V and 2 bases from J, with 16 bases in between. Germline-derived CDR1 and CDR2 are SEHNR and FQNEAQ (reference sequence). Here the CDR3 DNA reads TGTGCCAGCAGCCCCCCGGAAGGCGTCCCCTACGAGCAGTACTTC. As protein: CASSPPEGVPYEQYF.

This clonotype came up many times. CDR3 in DNA: TGTGCCAGCAGCCCGAATAGGGGGAAAGAGACCCAGTACTTC. Translating gives CASSPNRGKETQYF. V and J are TRBV7-2 and TRBJ2-5; D is perhaps TRBD1 (6 bases). The CDR3 is 14 residues long. Germline V lookup: CDR1 SGHTA, CDR2 FQGNSA. V lost 5 bases and J lost 3, with 13 bases in between.

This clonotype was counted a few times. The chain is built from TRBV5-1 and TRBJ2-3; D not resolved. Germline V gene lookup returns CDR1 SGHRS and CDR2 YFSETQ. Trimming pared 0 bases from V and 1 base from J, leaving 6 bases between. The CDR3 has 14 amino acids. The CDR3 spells CASSLEVGTDTQYF. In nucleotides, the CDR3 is TGCGCCAGCAGCTTGGAGGTTGGCACAGATACGCAGTATTTT.

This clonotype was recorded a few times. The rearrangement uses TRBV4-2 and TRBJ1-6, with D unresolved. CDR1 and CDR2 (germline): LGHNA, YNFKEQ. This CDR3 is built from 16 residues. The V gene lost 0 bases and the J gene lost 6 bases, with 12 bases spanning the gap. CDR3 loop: CASSQDLGSRNSPLHF. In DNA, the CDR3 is TGTGCCAGCAGCCAAGATCTCGGGAGCCGTAATTCACCCCTCCACTTT.

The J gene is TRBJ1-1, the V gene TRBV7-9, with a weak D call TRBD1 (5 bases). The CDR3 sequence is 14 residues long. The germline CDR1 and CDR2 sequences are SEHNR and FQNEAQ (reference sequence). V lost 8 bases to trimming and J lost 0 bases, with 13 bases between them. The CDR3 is CASGAGRLNTEAFF. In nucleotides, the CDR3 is TGTGCCAGCGGGGCAGGGCGGCTGAACACTGAAGCTTTCTTT.

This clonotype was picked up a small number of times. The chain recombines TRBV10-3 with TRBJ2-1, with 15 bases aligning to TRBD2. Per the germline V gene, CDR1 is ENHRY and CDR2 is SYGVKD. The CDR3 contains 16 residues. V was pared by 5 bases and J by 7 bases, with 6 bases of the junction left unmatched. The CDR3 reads CAISRTSGRVNNEQFF. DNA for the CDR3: TGTGCCATCAGTAGGACTAGCGGGAGGGTTAATAATGAGCAGTTCTTC.

Here the CDR3 DNA reads TGCAGTGCTAGAAGGTGGGGGCGAAGCTCCTACGAGCAGTACTTC. Translating it yields CSARRWGRSSYEQYF. The chain combines TRBV20-1 with TRBJ2-7; D is possibly TRBD1 (6 bases). CDR1 DFQATT and CDR2 SNEGSKA come from the germline V gene (reference sequence). This CDR3 has 15 residues. Trimming pared 2 bases from V and 0 bases from J, leaving 14 bases between.

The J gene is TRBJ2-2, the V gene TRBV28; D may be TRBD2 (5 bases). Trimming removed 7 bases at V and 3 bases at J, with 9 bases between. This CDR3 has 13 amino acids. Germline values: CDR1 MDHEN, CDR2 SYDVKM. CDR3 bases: TGTGCCAGCACGGGATTGGACACCGGGGAGCTGTTTTTT. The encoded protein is CASTGLDTGELFF.

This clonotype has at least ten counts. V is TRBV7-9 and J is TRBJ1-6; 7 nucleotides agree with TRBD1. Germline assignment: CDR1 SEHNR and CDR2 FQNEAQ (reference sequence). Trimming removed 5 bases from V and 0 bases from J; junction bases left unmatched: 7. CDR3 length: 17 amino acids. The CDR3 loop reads CASSPQGGSSYNSPLHF. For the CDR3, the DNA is TGTGCCAGCAGCCCGCAGGGGGGTAGCTCCTATAATTCACCCCTCCACTTT.

The CDR3 is CSARRDRDNEKLFF. CDR3 nucleotides: TGCAGTGCTAGACGGGACAGGGATAATGAAAAACTGTTTTTT. V gene TRBV20-1 combines with J gene TRBJ1-4; 9 bases are a match to TRBD1. The trim removed 2 bases at V and 4 bases at J, leaving 2 bases unmatched. The CDR3 sequence is 14 residues long. Germline V lookup: CDR1 DFQATT, CDR2 SNEGSKA (reference sequence).

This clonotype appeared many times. CDR3 in amino acids: CASSSSSADNEQFF. CDR3 nucleotides: TGTGCCAGCAGCTCCTCTTCGGCGGACAATGAGCAGTTCTTC. The chain couples TRBV7-2 to TRBJ2-1; D unresolved. Looked up from germline, CDR1 is SGHTA and CDR2 is FQGNSA. This CDR3 is 14 amino acids long. The ends were cut back, 4 bases at V and 5 bases at J, with 12 bases in the middle.

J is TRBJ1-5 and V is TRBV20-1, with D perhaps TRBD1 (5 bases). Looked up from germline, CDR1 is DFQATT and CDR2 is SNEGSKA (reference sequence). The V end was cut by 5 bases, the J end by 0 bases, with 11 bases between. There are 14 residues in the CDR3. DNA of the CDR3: TGCAGTGCTTCTCAGGGCTATAGCAATCAGCCCCAGCATTTT. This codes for CSASQGYSNQPQHF.

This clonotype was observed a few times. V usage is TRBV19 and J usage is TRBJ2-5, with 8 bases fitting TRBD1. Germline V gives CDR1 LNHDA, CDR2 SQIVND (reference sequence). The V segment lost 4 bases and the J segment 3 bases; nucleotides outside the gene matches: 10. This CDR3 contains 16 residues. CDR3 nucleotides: TGTGCCAGTAGTACCCGGACAGGGAGCCTCGAAGAGACCCAGTACTTC. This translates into CASSTRTGSLEETQYF.

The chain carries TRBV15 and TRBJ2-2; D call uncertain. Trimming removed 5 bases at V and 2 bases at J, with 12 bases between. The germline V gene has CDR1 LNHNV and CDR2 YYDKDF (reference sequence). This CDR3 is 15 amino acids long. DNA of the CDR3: TGTGCCACCAGCTTCCAGAGCCAAAACACCGGGGAGCTGTTTTTT. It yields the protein CATSFQSQNTGELFF.

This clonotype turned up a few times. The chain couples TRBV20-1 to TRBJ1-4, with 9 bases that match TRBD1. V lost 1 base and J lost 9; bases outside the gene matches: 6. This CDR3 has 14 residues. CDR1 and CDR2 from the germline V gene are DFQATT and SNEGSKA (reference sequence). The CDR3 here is CSARVTGGSQKLFF. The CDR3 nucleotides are TGCAGTGCTAGAGTGACAGGGGGGAGTCAAAAACTGTTTTTT.

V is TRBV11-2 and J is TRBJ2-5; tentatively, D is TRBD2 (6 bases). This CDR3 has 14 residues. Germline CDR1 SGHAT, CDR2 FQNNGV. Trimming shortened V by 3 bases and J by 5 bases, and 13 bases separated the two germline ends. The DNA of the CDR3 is TGTGCCAGCAGCTTTGGGGAGGATCAGGAGACCCAGTACTTC. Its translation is CASSFGEDQETQYF.

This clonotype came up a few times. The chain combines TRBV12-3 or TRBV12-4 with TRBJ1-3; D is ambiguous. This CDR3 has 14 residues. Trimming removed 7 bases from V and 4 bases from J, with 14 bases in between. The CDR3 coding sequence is TGTGCCAGCACCTGGTATACGCGCGGAAACACCATATATTTT. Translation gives CASTWYTRGNTIYF.

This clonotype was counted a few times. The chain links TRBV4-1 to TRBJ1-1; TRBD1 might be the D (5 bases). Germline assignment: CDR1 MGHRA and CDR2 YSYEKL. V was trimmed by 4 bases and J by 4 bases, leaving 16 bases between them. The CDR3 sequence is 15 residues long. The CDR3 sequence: CASSRTPTGGTEAFF. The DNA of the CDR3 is TGCGCCAGCAGCCGAACCCCGACTGGGGGCACTGAAGCTTTCTTT.

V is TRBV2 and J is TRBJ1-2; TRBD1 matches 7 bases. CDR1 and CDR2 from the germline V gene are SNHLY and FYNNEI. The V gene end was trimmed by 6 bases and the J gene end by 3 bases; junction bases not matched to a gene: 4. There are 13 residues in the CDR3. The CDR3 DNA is TGTGCCAGCAGCGAGGGACAGCACTATGGCTACACCTTC. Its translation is CASSEGQHYGYTF.

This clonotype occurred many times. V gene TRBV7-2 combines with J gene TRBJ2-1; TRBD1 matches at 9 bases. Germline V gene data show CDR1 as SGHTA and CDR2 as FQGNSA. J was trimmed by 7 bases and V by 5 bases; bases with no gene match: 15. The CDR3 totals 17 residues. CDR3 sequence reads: CASSRRVVQGAGNEQFF. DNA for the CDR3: TGTGCCAGCAGCCGTAGAGTGGTACAGGGGGCAGGGAATGAGCAGTTCTTC.

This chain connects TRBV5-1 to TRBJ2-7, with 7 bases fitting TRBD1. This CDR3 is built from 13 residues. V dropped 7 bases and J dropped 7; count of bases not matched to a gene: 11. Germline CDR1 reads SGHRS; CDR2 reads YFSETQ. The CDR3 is CASQGQYPREQYF. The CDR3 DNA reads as TGCGCCAGCCAGGGACAGTACCCTCGTGAGCAGTACTTC. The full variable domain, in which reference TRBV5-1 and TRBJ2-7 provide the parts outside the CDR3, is KAGVTQTPRYLIKTRGQQVTLSCSPISGHRSVSWYQQTPGQGLQFLFEYFSETQRNKGNFPGRFSGRQFSNSRSEMNVSTLELGDSALYLCASQGQYPREQYFGPGTRLTVT.

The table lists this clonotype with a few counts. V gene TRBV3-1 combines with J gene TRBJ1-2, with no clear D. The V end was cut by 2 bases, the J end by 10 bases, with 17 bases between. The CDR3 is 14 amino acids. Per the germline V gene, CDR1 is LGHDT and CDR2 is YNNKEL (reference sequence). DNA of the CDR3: TGTGCCAGCAGCCAATCCCATTTGGGGTCTGACTACACCTTC. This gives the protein CASSQSHLGSDYTF.

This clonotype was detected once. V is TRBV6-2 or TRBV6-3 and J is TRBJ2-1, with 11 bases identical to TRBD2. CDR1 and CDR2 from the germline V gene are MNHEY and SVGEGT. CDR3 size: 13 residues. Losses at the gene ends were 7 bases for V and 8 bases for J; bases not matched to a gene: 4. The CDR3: CASTRSGRDEQFF. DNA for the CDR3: TGTGCCAGCACACGTAGCGGGAGGGATGAGCAGTTCTTC.